These T cell receptor beta chains were read from a single sample in a study of blood T cells in healthy people across ages. From the 5' RACE reads, TCRdb called clonotypes with MiXCR, one entry per CDR3 protein. The table shows 730,000 or so distinct CDR3 sequences, with 43% occurring only once. Source material: blood. These TCRs come from a woman aged 55-69 years in good health. Each CDR3 is given with its conserved first and last residue. Fields, in order: J gene, clone size, V gene, D gene, CDR3 DNA, CDR3 protein. D genes are given only for firm matches. Clone sizes are given selectively: once, few, many, or a class where the clone is expanded.

j_gene: TRBJ2-7; abundance: NA; v_gene: TRBV7-6; d_gene: NA; CDR3nt: TGTGCCAGCAGCTTAAGGGGGACCGGTAGCGAGCAGTACTTC; CDR3aa: CASSLRGTGSEQYF
j_gene: TRBJ2-5; abundance: NA; v_gene: TRBV20-1; d_gene: TRBD2; CDR3nt: TGCAGTGCTAGTAGCGGGGAGCTCCAAGAGACCCAGTACTTC; CDR3aa: CSASSGELQETQYF
j_gene: TRBJ2-1; abundance: many; v_gene: TRBV7-9; d_gene: TRBD2; CDR3nt: TGTGCCAGCAGCCGCCCGGGACTAGCGGGGTACAATGAGCAGTTCTTC; CDR3aa: CASSRPGLAGYNEQFF
j_gene: TRBJ2-1; abundance: NA; v_gene: TRBV20-1; d_gene: NA; CDR3nt: TGCAGTGCTAGTGACCCAGCGCAAATGTACAATGAGCAGTTCTTC; CDR3aa: CSASDPAQMYNEQFF
j_gene: TRBJ1-2; abundance: NA; v_gene: TRBV5-5; d_gene: TRBD1; CDR3nt: TGTGCCAGCAGCCCGGGACAGCTTAACTATGGCTACACCTTC; CDR3aa: CASSPGQLNYGYTF
j_gene: TRBJ2-5; abundance: NA; v_gene: TRBV2; d_gene: TRBD2; CDR3nt: TGTGCCAGCAGCGGACTAGCGGGGGGGACGGAGACCCAGTACTTC; CDR3aa: CASSGLAGGTETQYF
j_gene: TRBJ1-3; abundance: few; v_gene: TRBV7-9; d_gene: NA; CDR3nt: TGTGCCAGCAGACCAACATTGGAACCTGGAAACACCATATATTTT; CDR3aa: CASRPTLEPGNTIYF
j_gene: TRBJ2-7; abundance: few; v_gene: TRBV11-2; d_gene: NA; CDR3nt: TGTGCCAGCTCCCCGGGACCGACCCCCCTACTCGAGCAGTACTTC; CDR3aa: CASSPGPTPLLEQYF
j_gene: TRBJ2-7; abundance: few; v_gene: TRBV9; d_gene: NA; CDR3nt: TGTGCCAGCAGCGTAGGTGGTCAGGGGTCCTACGAGCAGTACTTC; CDR3aa: CASSVGGQGSYEQYF
j_gene: TRBJ2-3; abundance: many; v_gene: TRBV29-1; d_gene: TRBD1; CDR3nt: TGCAGCGCCATCGGACAGGGCGGCACAGATACGCAGTATTTT; CDR3aa: CSAIGQGGTDTQYF
j_gene: TRBJ1-5; abundance: NA; v_gene: TRBV20-1; d_gene: TRBD1; CDR3nt: TGCAGTGCGGCCGGGACAGGGGTGGGTCAGCCCCAGCATTTT; CDR3aa: CSAAGTGVGQPQHF
j_gene: TRBJ1-5; abundance: NA; v_gene: TRBV14; d_gene: TRBD1; CDR3nt: TGTGCCAGCAGCCCGACAGGGATGAATCAGCCCCAGCATTTT; CDR3aa: CASSPTGMNQPQHF
j_gene: TRBJ2-7; abundance: few; v_gene: TRBV27; d_gene: TRBD1; CDR3nt: TGTGCCAGCAGTTTATCGGTACGATCGGGACAGGTGTCCTACGAGCAGTACTTC; CDR3aa: CASSLSVRSGQVSYEQYF
j_gene: TRBJ2-7; abundance: many; v_gene: TRBV15; d_gene: NA; CDR3nt: TGTGCCACTTCGAACCCCGGGGGGCTAAACGAGCAGTACTTC; CDR3aa: CATSNPGGLNEQYF